This TCR beta chain appears in the sequencing data of a study of CD8 T cells in ankylosing spondylitis. Study results and caveats: Reportedly, disease-linked clones are significantly enriched in ankylosing spondylitis patients' matched synovial fluid. Blood of patients with ankylosing spondylitis appeared to be characterized by a TCR beta motif of eight highly homologous variants.

This CDR3 is built from 16 residues. Trimming stripped 0 bases from V and 0 bases from J, with 6 bases between. Germline CDR1 LNHNV, CDR2 YYDKDF (reference sequence). This clonotype showed up many times. Its antigen is as yet unknown. One entry per CDR3 protein, called by TCRdb with MiXCR from the 5' RACE reads. The table shows about 69,000 distinct CDR3 sequences, with approximately 5.3% occurring only once. This rearrangement joins TRBV15 to TRBJ2-6; D is undetermined. The TCR sequence derives from a male donor with ankylosing spondylitis or in good health (not recorded which). What was sequenced was blood, either unsorted or a sorted T cell fraction (not recorded which). CDR3 in amino acids: CATSRDVSSGANVLTF. The CDR3 DNA reads TGTGCCACCAGCAGAGATGTAAGCTCTGGGGCCAACGTCCTGACTTTC. The full variable domain, rest sourced from reference TRBV15 and TRBJ2-6, is DAMVIQNPRYQVTQFGKPVTLSCSQTLNHNVMYWYQQKSSQAPKLLFHYYDKDFNNEADTPDNFQSRRPNTSFCFLDIRSPGLGDTAMYLCATSRDVSSGANVLTFGAGSRLTVL.